The 2 T cell receptor beta chains listed next were all sequenced from one sample in a study of OX40 agonist ivuxolimab in advanced cancers. Libraries were made using the immunoSEQ multiplex PCR assay. This is the immuneACCESS table as TCRdb keeps it, with only in-frame sequences that have V and J called. A part of the clones is gone; compared with another copy, unresolved V genes explain less than half, and the rest is unexplained. The sample table records about 71,000 clones; about 86% of these occur just once. The biggest ten clones account for about 1% of the sample. This material consisted of CD4+ or CD8+ T cells sorted from blood, taken in a trial of the OX40 agonist ivuxolimab. Receptor source: an adult with an advanced solid tumor such as melanoma, head and neck, liver or kidney cancer.

This clone has only one observation. The chain is built from TRBV18 and TRBJ1-1; 7 bases align to TRBD1. Looked up from germline, CDR1 is KGHSH and CDR2 is LQKENI. There are 16 residues in the CDR3. V shed 1 base, J shed 5 bases, and the junction held 10 bases outside the gene matches. The DNA of the CDR3 is TGTGCCAGCTCACCACGGCCAACAGGGGAAGGAACTGAAGCTTTCTTT. Protein: CASSPRPTGEGTEAFF. Supplemented by reference TRBV18 and TRBJ1-1, the full variable domain reads NAGVMQNPRHLVRRRGQEARLRCSPMKGHSHVYWYRQLPEEGLKFMVYLQKENIIDESGMPKERFSAEFPKEGPSILRIQQVVRGDSAAYFCASSPRPTGEGTEAFFGQGTRLTVV.

This chain joins TRBV7-2 and TRBJ2-3; 11 bases are a match to TRBD2. The V gene's germline CDR1 is SGHTA and CDR2 FQGNSA. This CDR3 contains 16 residues. Trimming removed 1 base from V and 2 bases from J; junction bases left unmatched: 2. CDR3 nucleotide sequence: TGTGCCAGCAGCTTAGGACTAGCGGGGATCACAGATACGCAGTATTTT. Its translation is CASSLGLAGITDTQYF.